This TCR beta chain was observed in a study of cytomegalovirus exposure and HLA in healthy donors. As for the study in general: A preliminary data release comprised tens of millions of unique TCRs obtained from HLA-typed donors.

Germline CDR1 reads SGHRS; CDR2 reads YFSETQ. The CDR3 length is 11 residues. Deletions cut 0 bases from V and 5 bases from J, with 3 bases between. Study conclusions and caveats: It was shown in a later analysis that HLA-associated TCR beta chains were more clonally expanded than other, equally common chains.

On this clone itself: Its antigen is currently unknown.

PCR involved 60 Vbeta and 13 Jbeta primers. TCRdb's copy holds only in-frame clones and misses some; the assay was immunoSEQ multiplex PCR. Of 85,000 to 130,000 clones listed, around 72% are singletons. The rearrangement uses TRBV5-1 and TRBJ2-7; D uncertain. The sequence came from a male donor in good health and CMV-seropositive. Specimen: PBMCs. This chain's CDR3 is CASSLGDEQYF. In DNA form, the CDR3 reads TGCGCCAGCAGCTTGGGAGACGAGCAGTACTTC.